This entry is about one TCR beta chain. Its antigen remains unknown. CDR1 and CDR2 (germline): MNHEY, SMNVEV (reference sequence). CDR3 size: 16 residues. Trimming took 3 bases from V and 2 from J, leaving 15 bases between them. Produced via immunoSEQ multiplex PCR; TCRdb's table is partial and in-frame only. The sample shows around 120,000 clones, approximately 85% of them seen only once. This entry belongs to a study of cytomegalovirus exposure and HLA in healthy donors. Broader study findings: Most TCR sequences showed up rarely, but some public TCRs showed up in many donors. According to a later analysis, TCR clusters from the first cohort tended to co-occur in the 100 to 150 validation repertoires. In vitro experiments confirmed that three CMV-associated chains were specific for CMV antigens.

The receptor comes from a man younger than 30 in good health and CMV-seronegative. Sequencing input: PBMCs. The gene calls are TRBV27 and TRBJ2-3; no clear D gene. CDR3 DNA: TGTGCCAGCAGTTTTTTGGGCCAGATGGACACAGATACGCAGTATTTT. Encoded protein: CASSFLGQMDTDTQYF.